The 2 T cell receptor beta chains below all came from one sample that was sequenced in a study of blood T cell repertoires in COVID-19. Clones were read by immunoSEQ multiplex PCR, and TCRdb kept only the in-frame ones, dropping some. The sample has hundreds of thousands of clones, around 86% seen once. Sequencing was carried out using peripheral blood. These receptors were collected from a woman in her thirties with active or convalescent COVID-19.

The rearrangement links TRBV4-1 to TRBJ2-5, with a weak D call TRBD1 (5 bases). Germline-derived CDR1 and CDR2 are MGHRA and YSYEKL. With 0 bases removed from V and 7 bases from J, the gap between germline ends came to 15 bases. The CDR3 runs to 15 residues. The CDR3 is CASSQEGPQKRTQYF. The CDR3 region has the DNA TGCGCCAGCAGCCAAGAGGGGCCGCAGAAAAGGACCCAGTACTTC.

This chain joins TRBV18 and TRBJ1-3; 10 bases are a match to TRBD1. Germline V gene data show CDR1 as KGHSH and CDR2 as LQKENI. There are 15 residues in the CDR3. V shed 3 bases and J 3 bases; nucleotides not matched to a gene: 2. The CDR3: CASSPGQGYGNTIYF. The CDR3 DNA is TGTGCCAGCTCACCGGGACAGGGGTATGGAAACACCATATATTTT. The whole variable domain, filled in from reference TRBV18 and TRBJ1-3, reads NAGVMQNPRHLVRRRGQEARLRCSPMKGHSHVYWYRQLPEEGLKFMVYLQKENIIDESGMPKERFSAEFPKEGPSILRIQQVVRGDSAAYFCASSPGQGYGNTIYFGEGSWLTVV.